This T cell receptor beta chain was identified during a study of T cells in Graves' hyperthyroidism and ophthalmopathy. General study results and limits: Prediction of ophthalmopathy progression came a median 6.5 months pre-onset. Stable hyperthyroidism was told apart from ophthalmopathy by a model built on 13 V-J features. Most thyroid clonotypes expanded above 0.001 appeared in blood too.

The investigators amplified TCR beta CDR3 regions from RNA transcripts. The HTBI set primed first-round TCR CDR3 RT-PCR. Each CDR3 protein gets one entry after TCRdb re-called the multiplex PCR reads with MiXCR. The profile shows approximately 400,000 distinct CDR3 sequences, about 16% of them singletons. Concerning this clonotype: Its target is unknown.

This CDR3 contains 14 residues. The V and J ends lost 6 bases and 0 bases, in that order; junction bases with no gene match: 4. Germline V CDR1 and CDR2: SQVTM, ANQGSEA. The chain is built from TRBV29-1 and TRBJ2-7; 11 bases match TRBD2. This TCR was recovered from a woman aged 30 to 39 with Graves' hyperthyroidism. The sequenced sample consisted of blood. Written as DNA, the CDR3 is TGCAGCGTCATAGCGGGGGGGAGCTCCTACGAGCAGTACTTC. Translation gives CSVIAGGSSYEQYF.